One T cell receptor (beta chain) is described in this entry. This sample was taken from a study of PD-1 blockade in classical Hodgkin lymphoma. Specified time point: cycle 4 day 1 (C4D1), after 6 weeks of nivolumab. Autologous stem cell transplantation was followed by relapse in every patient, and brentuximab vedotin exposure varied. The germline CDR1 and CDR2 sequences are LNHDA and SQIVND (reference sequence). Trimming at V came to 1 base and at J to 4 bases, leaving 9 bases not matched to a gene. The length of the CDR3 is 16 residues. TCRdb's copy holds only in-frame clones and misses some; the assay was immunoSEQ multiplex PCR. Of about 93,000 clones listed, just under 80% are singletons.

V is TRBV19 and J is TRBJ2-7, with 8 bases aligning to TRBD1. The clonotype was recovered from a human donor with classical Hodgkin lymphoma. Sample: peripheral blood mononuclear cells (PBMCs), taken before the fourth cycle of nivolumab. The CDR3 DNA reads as TGTGCCAGTAGTATAGTGGACGGGACAGGCTTTTACGAGCAGTACTTC. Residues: CASSIVDGTGFYEQYF.